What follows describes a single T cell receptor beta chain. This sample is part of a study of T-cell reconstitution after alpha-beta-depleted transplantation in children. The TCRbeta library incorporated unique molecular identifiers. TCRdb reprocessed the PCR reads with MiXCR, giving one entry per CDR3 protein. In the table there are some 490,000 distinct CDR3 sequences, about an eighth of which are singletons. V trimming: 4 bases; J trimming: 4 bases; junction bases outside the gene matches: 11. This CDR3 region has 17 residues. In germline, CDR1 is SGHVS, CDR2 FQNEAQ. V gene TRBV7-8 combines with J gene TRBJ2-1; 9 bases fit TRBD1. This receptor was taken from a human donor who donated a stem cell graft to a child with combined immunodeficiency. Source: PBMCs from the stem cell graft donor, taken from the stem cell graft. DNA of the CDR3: TGTGCCAGCAGCTCCCCAGGTGCCGGGACAGGGTACAATGAGCAGTTCTTC. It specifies CASSSPGAGTGYNEQFF.